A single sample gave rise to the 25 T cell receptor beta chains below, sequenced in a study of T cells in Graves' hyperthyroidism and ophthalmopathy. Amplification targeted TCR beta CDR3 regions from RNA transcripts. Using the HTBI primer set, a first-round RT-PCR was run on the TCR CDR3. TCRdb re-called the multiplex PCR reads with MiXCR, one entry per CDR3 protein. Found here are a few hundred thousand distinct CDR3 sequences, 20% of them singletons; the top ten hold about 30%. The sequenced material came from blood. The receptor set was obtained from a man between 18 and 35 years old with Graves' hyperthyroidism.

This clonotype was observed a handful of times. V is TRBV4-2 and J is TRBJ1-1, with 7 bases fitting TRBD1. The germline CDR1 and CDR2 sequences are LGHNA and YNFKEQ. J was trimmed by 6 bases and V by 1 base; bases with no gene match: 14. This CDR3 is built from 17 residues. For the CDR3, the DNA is TGTGCCAGCAGCCAAGTTATCCTCGCAGGGGGGCCTCCTGAAGCTTTCTTT. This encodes CASSQVILAGGPPEAFF.

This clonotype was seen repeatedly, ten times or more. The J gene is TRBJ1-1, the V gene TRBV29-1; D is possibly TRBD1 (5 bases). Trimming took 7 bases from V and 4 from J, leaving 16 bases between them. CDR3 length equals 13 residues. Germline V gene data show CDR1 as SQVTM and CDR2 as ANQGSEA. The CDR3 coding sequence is TGCAGCGCCTACCAGGGCTTGGGCACTGAAGCTTTCTTT. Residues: CSAYQGLGTEAFF.

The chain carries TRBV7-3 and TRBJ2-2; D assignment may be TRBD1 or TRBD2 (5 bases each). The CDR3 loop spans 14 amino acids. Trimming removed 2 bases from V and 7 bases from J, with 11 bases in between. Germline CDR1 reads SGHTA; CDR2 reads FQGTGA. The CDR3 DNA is TGTGCCAGCAGCTTAGGGGGAAGTCTCGGGGAGCTGTTTTTT. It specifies CASSLGGSLGELFF.

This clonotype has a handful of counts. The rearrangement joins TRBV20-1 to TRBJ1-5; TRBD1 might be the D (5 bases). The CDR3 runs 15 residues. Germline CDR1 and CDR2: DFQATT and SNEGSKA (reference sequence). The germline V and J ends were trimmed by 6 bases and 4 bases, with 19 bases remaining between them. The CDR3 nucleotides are TGCAGTGCACACGCCGGGGCAGGGAGGAATCAGCCCCAGCATTTT. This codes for CSAHAGAGRNQPQHF.

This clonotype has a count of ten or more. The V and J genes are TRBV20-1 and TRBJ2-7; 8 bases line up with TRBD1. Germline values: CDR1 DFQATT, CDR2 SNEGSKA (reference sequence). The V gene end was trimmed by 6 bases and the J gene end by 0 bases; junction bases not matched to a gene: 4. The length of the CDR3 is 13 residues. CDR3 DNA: TGCAGTGCCGGGACAGGCACCTCCTACGAGCAGTACTTC. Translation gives CSAGTGTSYEQYF.

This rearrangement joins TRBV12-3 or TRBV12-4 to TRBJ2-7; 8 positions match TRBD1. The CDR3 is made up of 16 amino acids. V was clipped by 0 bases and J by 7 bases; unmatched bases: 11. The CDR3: CASSLAPPDRVVEQYF. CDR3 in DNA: TGTGCCAGCAGTTTAGCGCCCCCGGACAGGGTAGTAGAGCAGTACTTC.

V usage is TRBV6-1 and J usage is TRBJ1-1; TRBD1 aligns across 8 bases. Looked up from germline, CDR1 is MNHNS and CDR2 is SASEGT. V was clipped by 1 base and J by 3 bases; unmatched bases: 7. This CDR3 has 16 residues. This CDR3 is CASSEGDRFQDTEAFF. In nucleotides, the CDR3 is TGTGCCAGCAGTGAAGGGGACAGGTTTCAGGACACTGAAGCTTTCTTT.

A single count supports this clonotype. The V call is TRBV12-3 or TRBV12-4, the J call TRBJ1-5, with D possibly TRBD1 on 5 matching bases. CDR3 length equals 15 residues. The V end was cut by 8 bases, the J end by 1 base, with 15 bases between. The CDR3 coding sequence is TGTGCCAGCCCAAACCCGACAGAGAGCAATCAGCCCCAGCATTTT. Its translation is CASPNPTESNQPQHF.

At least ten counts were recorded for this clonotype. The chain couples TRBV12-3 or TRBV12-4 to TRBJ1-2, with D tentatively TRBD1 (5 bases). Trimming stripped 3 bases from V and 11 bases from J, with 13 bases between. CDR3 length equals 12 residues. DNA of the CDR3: TGTGCCAGCAGTTTTGGACAAGGAGTGTACACCTTC. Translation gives CASSFGQGVYTF.

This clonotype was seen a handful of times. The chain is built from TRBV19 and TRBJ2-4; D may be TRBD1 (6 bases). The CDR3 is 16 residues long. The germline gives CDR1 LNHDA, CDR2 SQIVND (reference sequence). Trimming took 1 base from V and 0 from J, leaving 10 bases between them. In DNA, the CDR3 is TGTGCCAGTAGTATAGTAAACAGGGCAGCCAAAAACATTCAGTACTTC. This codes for CASSIVNRAAKNIQYF. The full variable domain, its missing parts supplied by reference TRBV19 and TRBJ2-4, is DGGITQSPKYLFRKEGQNVTLSCEQNLNHDAMYWYRQDPGQGLRLIYYSQIVNDFQKGDIAEGYSVSREKKESFPLTVTSAQKNPTAFYLCASSIVNRAAKNIQYFGAGTRLSVL.

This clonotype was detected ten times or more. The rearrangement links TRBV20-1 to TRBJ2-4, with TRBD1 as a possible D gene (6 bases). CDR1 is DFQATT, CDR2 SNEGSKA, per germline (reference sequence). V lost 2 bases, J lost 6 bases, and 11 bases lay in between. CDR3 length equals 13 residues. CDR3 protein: CSARKGVRNIQYF. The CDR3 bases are TGCAGTGCTAGAAAGGGGGTTAGAAACATTCAGTACTTC.

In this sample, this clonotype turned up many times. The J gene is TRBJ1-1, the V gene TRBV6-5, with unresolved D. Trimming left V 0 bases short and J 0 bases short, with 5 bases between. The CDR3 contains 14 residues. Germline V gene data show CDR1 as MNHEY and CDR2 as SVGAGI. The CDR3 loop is CASSYSTMNTEAFF. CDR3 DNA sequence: TGTGCCAGCAGTTACTCGACGATGAACACTGAAGCTTTCTTT.

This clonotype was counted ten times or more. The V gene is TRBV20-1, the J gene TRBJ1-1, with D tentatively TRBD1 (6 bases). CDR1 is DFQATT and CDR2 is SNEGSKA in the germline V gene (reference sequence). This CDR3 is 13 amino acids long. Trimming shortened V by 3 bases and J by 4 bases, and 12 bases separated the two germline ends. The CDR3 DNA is TGCAGTGCTAGTGTGGGGGGCGTCACTGAAGCTTTCTTT. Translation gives CSASVGGVTEAFF.

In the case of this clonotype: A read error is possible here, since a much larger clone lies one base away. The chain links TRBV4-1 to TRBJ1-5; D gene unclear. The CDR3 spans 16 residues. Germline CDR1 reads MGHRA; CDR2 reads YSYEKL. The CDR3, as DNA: TGCGCCAGCAGCCAAGATAACCCAAGGGAGGGTCAGCCCCGGCATTTT. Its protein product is CASSQDNPREGQPRHF.

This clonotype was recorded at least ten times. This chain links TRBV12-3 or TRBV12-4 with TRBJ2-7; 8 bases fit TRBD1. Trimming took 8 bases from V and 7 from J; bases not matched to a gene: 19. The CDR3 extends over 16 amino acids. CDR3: CASGKDAGTGQGEQYF. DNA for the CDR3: TGTGCCAGCGGAAAGGACGCCGGGACAGGTCAAGGGGAGCAGTACTTC.

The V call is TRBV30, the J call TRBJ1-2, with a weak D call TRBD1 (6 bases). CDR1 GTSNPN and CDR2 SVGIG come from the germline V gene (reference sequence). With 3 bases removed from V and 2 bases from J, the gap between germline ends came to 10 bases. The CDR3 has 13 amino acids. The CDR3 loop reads CAWRDSVNYGYTF. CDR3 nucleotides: TGTGCCTGGAGGGACAGCGTGAACTATGGCTACACCTTC.

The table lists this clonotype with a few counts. CDR3 region: CAWSQDWYYEQYF. DNA of the CDR3: TGTGCCTGGAGTCAGGACTGGTACTACGAGCAGTACTTC. The chain is built from TRBV30 and TRBJ2-7; D is possibly TRBD2 (5 bases). The CDR3 length is 13 residues. CDR1 and CDR2 from the germline V gene are GTSNPN and SVGIG (reference sequence). Trimming removed 2 bases from V and 3 bases from J, with 11 bases in between.

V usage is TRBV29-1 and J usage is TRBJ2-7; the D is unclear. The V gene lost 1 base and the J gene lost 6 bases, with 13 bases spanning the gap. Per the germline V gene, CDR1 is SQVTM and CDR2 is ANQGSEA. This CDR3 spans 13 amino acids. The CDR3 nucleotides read TGCAGCGTTGAAGGGATCGGAGCTGGCGAGCAGTACTTC. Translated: CSVEGIGAGEQYF.

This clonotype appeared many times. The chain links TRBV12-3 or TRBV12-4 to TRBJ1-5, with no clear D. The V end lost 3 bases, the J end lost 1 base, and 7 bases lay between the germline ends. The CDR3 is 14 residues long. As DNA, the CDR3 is TGTGCCAGCAGTTTCGGTCCCAGCAATCAGCCCCAGCATTTT. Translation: CASSFGPSNQPQHF.

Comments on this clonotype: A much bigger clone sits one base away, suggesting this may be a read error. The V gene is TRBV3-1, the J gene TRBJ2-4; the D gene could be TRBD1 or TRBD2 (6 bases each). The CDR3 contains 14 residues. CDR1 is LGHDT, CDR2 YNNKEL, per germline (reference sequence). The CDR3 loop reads CASSSFGGQNIKYF. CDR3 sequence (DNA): TGTGCCAGCAGCTCGTTCGGGGGCCAAAACATTAAGTACTTC.

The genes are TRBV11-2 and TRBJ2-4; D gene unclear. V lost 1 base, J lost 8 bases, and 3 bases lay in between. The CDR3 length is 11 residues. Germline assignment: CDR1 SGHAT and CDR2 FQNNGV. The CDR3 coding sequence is TGTGCCAGCAGCTTAGGAGACATTCAGTACTTC. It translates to CASSLGDIQYF.

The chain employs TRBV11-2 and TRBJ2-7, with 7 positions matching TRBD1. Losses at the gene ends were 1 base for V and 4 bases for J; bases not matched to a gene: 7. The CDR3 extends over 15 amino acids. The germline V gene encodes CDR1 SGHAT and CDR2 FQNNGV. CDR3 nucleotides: TGTGCCAGCAGCTTAGGACAGGGAATTTGGTACGAGCAGTACTTC. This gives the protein CASSLGQGIWYEQYF.

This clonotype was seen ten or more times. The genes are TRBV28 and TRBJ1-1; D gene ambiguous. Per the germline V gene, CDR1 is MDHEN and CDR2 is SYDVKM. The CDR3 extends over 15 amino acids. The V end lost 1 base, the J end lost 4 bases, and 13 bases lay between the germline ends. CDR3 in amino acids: CASSLSLGPTTEAFF. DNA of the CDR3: TGTGCCAGCAGTTTATCCCTCGGACCGACCACTGAAGCTTTCTTT.

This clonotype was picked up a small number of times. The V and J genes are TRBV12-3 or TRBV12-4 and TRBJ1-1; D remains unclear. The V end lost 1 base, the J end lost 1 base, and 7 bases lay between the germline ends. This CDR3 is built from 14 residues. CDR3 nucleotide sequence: TGTGCCAGCAGTTTAGAACACACGAACACTGAAGCTTTCTTT. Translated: CASSLEHTNTEAFF.

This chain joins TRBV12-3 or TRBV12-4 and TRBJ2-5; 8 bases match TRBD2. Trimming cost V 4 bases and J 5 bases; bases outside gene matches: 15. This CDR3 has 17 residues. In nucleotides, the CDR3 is TGTGCCAGCAGTTCGCCCTTATGGTCGGGAGGGCCGGAGACCCAGTACTTC. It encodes CASSSPLWSGGPETQYF.